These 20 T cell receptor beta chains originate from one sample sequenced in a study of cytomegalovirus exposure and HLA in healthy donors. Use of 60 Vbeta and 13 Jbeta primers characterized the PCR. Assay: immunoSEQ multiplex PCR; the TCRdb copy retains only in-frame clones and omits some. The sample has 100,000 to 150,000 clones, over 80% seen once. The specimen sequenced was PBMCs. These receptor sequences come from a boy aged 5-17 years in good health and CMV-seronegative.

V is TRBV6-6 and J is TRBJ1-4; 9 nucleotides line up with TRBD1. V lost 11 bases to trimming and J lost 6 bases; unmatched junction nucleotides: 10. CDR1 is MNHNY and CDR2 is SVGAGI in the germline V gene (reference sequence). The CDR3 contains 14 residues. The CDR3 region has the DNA TGTGCCGGCCGGACAGGGGCAGAAGATGAAAAACTGTTTTTT. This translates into CAGRTGAEDEKLFF.

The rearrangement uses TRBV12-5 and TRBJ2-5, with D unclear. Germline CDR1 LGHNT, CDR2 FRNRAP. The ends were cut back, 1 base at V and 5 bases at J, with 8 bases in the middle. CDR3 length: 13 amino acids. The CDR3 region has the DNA TGTGCTAGTGGTTTGGGGCCGAGGGAGACCCAGTACTTC. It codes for CASGLGPRETQYF.

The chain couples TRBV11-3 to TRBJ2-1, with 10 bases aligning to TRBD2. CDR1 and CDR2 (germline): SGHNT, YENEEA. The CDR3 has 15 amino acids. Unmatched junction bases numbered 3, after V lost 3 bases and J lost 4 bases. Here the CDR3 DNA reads TGTGCCAGCAGCTTGGGGACTAGCGATTACAATGAGCAGTTCTTC. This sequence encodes CASSLGTSDYNEQFF.

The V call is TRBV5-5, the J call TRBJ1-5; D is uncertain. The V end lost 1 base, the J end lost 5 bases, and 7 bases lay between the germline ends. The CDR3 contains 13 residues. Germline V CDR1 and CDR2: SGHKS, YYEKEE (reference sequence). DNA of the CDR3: TGTGCCAGCAGCTTGTGGGCCGATCAGCCCCAGCATTTT. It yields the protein CASSLWADQPQHF.

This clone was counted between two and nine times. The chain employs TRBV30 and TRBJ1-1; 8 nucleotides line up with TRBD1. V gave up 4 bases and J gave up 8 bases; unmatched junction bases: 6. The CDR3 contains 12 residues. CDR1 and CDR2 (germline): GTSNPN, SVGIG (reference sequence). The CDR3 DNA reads TGTGCCTGGACGACAGGGGCCGTCGAAGCTTTCTTT. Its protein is CAWTTGAVEAFF.

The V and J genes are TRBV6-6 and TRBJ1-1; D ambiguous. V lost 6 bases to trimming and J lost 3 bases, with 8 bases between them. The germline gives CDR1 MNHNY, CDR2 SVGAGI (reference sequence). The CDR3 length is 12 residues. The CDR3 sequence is CASRMSHTEAFF. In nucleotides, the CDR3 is TGTGCCAGCAGGATGAGCCACACTGAAGCTTTCTTT.

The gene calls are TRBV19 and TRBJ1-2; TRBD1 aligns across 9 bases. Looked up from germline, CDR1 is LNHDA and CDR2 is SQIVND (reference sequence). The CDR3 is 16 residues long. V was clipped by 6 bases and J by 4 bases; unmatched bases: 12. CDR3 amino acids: CASRLGTGPVGYGYTF. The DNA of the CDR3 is TGTGCCAGTAGACTTGGGACAGGGCCGGTGGGCTATGGCTACACCTTC.

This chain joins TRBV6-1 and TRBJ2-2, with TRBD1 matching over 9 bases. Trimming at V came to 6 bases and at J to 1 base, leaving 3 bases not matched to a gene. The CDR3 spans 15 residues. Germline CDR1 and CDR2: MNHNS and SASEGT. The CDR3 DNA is TGTGCCAGCAGCCAGGACAGGGGGAACACCGGGGAGCTGTTTTTT. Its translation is CASSQDRGNTGELFF.

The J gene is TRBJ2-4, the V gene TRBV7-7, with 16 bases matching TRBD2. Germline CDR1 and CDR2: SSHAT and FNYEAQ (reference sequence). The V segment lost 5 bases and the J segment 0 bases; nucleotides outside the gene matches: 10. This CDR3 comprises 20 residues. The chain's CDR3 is CASSQGTSGRALGAKNIQYF. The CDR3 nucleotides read TGTGCCAGCAGCCAGGGGACTAGCGGGAGGGCCTTGGGAGCCAAAAACATTCAGTACTTC.

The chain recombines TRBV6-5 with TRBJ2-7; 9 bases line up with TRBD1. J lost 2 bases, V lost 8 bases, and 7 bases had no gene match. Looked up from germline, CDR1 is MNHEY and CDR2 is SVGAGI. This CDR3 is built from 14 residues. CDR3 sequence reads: CASARGDRAYEQYF. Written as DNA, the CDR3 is TGTGCCAGCGCCCGTGGGGACAGGGCCTACGAGCAGTACTTC.

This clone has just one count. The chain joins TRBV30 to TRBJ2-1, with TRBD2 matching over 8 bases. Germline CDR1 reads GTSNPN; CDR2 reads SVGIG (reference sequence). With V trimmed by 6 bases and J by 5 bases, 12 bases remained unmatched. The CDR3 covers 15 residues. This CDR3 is CACVLGTRGNNEQFF. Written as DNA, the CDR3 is TGTGCCTGCGTACTAGGGACTAGGGGGAACAATGAGCAGTTCTTC.

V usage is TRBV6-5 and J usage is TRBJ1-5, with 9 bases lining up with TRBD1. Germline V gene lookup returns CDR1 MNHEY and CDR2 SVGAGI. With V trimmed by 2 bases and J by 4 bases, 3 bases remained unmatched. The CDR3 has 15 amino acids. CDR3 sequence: CASSYGDRENQPQHF. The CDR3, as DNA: TGTGCCAGCAGTTACGGGGACAGGGAGAATCAGCCCCAGCATTTT.

The CDR3, as DNA: TGCGCCAGCAGCCAAGGACAGGGGGCTGCCGAGCAGTACTTC. Amino acids: CASSQGQGAAEQYF. V and J are TRBV4-3 and TRBJ2-7; 10 positions agree with TRBD1. This CDR3 has 14 amino acids. With 1 base clipped from V and 6 bases from J, the junction kept 3 bases outside the gene matches. Germline values: CDR1 LGHNA, CDR2 YSLEER.

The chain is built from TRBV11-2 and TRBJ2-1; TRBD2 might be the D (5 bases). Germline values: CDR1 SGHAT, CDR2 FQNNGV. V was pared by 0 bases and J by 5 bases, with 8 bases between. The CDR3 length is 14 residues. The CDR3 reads CASSLEDWDNEQFF. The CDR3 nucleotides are TGTGCCAGCAGCTTAGAGGACTGGGACAATGAGCAGTTCTTC.

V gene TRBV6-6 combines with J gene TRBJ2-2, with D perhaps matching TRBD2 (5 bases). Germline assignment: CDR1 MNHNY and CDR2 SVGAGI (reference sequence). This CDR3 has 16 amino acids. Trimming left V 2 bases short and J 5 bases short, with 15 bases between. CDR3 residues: CASSYPPSGGTGELFF. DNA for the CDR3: TGTGCCAGCAGTTACCCTCCGTCGGGCGGGACCGGGGAGCTGTTTTTT.

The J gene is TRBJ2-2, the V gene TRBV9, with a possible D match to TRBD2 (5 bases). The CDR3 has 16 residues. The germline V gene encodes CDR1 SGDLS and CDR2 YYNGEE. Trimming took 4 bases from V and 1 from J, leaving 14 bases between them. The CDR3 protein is CASSPLGGGNTGELFF. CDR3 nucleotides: TGTGCCAGCAGCCCTCTGGGCGGAGGGAACACCGGGGAGCTGTTTTTT.

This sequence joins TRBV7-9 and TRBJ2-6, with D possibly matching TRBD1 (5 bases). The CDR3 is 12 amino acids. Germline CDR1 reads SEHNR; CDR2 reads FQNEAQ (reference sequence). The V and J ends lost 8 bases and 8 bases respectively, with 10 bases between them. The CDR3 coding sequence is TGTGCCAGCGGCGCAGGGACCAACGTCCTGACTTTC. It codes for CASGAGTNVLTF.

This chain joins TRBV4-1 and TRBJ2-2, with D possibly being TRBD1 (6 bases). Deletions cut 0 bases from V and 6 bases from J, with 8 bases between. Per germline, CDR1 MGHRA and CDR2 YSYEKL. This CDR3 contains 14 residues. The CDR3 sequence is CASSQDRQAGELFF. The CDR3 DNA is TGCGCCAGCAGCCAAGATCGACAGGCCGGGGAGCTGTTTTTT.

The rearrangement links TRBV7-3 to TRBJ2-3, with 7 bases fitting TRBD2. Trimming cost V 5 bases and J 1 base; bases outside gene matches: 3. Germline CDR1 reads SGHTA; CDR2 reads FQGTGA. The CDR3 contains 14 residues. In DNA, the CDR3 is TGTGCCAGCAGCCCTAGCGGCGGCACAGATACGCAGTATTTT. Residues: CASSPSGGTDTQYF.

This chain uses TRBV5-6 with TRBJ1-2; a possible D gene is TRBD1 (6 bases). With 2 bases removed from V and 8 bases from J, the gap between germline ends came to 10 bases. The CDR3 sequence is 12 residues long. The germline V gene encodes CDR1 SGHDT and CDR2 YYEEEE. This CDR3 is CASSLGGEGYTF. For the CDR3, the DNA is TGTGCCAGCAGCTTAGGGGGTGAGGGCTACACCTTC.